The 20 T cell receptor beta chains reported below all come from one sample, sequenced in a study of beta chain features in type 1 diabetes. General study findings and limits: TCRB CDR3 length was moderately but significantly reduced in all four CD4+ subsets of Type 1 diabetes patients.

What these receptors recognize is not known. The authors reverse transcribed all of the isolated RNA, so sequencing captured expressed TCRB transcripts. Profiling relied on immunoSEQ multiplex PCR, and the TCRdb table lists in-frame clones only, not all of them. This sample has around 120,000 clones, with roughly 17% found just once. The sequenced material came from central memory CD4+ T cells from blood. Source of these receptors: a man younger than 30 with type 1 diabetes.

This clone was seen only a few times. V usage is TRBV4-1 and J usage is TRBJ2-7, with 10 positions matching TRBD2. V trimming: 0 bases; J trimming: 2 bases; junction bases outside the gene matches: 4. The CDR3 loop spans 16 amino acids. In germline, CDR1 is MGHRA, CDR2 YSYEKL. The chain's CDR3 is CASSQDNLAGAYEQYF. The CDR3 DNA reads TGCGCCAGCAGCCAAGATAACCTAGCGGGAGCCTACGAGCAGTACTTC.

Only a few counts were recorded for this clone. In DNA, the CDR3 is TGTGCCAGCAGCCGCCTTTATAGCGCCTACGAGCAGTACTTC. Protein product: CASSRLYSAYEQYF. This chain uses TRBV28 with TRBJ2-7, with D tentatively TRBD2 (5 bases). Trimming removed 6 bases from V and 2 bases from J, with 14 bases in between. This CDR3 is built from 14 residues. Germline V gene lookup returns CDR1 MDHEN and CDR2 SYDVKM.

Here the CDR3 DNA reads TGTGCCAGCAGCGGATCGGGACTAGCGGGGTCCTACGAGCAGTACTTC. Protein sequence: CASSGSGLAGSYEQYF. V is TRBV11-2 and J is TRBJ2-7, with 13 bases lining up with TRBD2. CDR1 and CDR2 (germline): SGHAT, FQNNGV. V shed 5 bases and J 1 base; nucleotides not matched to a gene: 5. This CDR3 has 16 amino acids.

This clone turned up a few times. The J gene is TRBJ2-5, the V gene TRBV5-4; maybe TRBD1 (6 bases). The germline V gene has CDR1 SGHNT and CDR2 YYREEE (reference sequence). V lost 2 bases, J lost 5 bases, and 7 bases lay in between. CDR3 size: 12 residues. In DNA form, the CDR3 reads TGTGCCAGCAGCTTCGACAGGGAGACCCAGTACTTC. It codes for CASSFDRETQYF.

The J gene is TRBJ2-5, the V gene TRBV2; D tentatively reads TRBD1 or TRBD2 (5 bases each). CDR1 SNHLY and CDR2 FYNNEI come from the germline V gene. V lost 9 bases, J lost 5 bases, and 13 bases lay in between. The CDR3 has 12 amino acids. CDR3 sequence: CASGGALETQYF. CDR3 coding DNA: TGTGCCAGTGGGGGAGCCTTGGAGACCCAGTACTTC. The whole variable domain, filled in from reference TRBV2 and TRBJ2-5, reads EPEVTQTPSHQVTQMGQEVILRCVPISNHLYFYWYRQILGQKVEFLVSFYNNEISEKSEIFDDQFSVERPDGSNFTLKIRSTKLEDSAMYFCASGGALETQYFGPGTRLLVL.

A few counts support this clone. As DNA, the CDR3 is TGTGCCAGCAGCTTAGCGCGGGCTAGTGATGGTACGCAGTATTTT. Its translation is CASSLARASDGTQYF. This chain connects TRBV7-2 to TRBJ2-3; D might be TRBD2 (5 bases). Germline V gene lookup returns CDR1 SGHTA and CDR2 FQGNSA. V was pared by 0 bases and J by 8 bases, with 15 bases between. The CDR3 sequence is 15 residues long.

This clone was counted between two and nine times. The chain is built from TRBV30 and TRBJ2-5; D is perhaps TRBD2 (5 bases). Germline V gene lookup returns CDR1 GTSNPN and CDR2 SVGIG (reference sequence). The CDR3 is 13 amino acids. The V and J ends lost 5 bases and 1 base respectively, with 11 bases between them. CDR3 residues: CAWDRTFQETQYF. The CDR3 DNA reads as TGTGCCTGGGACCGGACTTTCCAAGAGACCCAGTACTTC.

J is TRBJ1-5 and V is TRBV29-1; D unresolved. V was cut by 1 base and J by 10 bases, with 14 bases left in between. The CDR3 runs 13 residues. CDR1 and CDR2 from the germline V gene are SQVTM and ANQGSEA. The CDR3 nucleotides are TGCAGCGTTGAAGGCCCCGCCGGACCACCCCAGCATTTT. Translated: CSVEGPAGPPQHF.

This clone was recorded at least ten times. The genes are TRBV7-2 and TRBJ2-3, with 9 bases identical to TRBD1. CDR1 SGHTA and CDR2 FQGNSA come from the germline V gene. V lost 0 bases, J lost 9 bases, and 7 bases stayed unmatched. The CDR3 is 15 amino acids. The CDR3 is CASSLAGQGLGTQYF. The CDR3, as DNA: TGTGCCAGCAGCTTAGCGGGACAGGGTTTAGGGACGCAGTATTTT.

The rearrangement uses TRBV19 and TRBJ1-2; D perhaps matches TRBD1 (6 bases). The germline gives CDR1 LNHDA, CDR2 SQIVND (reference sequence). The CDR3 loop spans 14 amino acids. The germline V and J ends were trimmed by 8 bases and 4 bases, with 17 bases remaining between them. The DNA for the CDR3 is TGTGCCAGTCAGCCGGGGGGGCTCGCCTATGGCTACACCTTC. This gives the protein CASQPGGLAYGYTF.

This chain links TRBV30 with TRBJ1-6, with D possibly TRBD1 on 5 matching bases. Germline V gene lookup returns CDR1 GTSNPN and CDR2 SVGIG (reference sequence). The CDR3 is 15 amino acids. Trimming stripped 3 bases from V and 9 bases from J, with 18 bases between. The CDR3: CAWRTETRGISPLHF. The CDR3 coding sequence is TGTGCCTGGAGGACCGAAACAAGGGGAATTTCACCCCTCCACTTT.

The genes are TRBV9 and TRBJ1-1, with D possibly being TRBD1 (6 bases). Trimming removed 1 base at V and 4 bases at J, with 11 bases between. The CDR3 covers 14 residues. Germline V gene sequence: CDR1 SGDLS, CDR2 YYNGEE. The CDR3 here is CASSVTNRVTEAFF. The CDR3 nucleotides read TGTGCCAGCAGCGTAACGAACAGGGTCACTGAAGCTTTCTTT.

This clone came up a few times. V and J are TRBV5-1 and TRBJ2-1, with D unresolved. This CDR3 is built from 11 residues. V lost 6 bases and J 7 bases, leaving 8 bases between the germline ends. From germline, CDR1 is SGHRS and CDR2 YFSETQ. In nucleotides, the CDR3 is TGCGCCAGCACGCGTGATAATGAGCAGTTCTTC. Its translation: CASTRDNEQFF.

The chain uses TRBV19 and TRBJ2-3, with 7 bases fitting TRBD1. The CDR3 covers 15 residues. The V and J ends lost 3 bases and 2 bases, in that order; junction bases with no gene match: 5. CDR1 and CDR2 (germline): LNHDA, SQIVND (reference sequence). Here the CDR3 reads CASSMGTANTDTQYF. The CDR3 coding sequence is TGTGCCAGTAGTATGGGGACAGCTAACACAGATACGCAGTATTTT.

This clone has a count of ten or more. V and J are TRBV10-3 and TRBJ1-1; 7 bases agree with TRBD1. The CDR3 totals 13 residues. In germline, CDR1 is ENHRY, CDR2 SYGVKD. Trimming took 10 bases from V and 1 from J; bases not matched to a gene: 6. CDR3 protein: CATSGQKNTEAFF. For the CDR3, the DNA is TGTGCCACCTCGGGACAGAAGAACACTGAAGCTTTCTTT.

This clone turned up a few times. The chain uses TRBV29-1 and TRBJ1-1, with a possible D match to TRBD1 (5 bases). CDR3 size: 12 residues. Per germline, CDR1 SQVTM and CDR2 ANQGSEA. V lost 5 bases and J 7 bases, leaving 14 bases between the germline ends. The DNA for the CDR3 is TGCAGCGTTCGGGCGACAGAGGGTGAAGCTTTCTTT. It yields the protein CSVRATEGEAFF.

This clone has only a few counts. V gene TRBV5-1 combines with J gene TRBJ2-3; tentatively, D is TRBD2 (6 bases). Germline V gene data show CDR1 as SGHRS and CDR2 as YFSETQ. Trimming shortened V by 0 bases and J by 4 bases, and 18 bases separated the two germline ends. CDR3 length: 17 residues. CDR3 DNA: TGCGCCAGCAGCTTGGCCCCAGCGCGGGGTAGCGCAGATACGCAGTATTTT. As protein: CASSLAPARGSADTQYF.

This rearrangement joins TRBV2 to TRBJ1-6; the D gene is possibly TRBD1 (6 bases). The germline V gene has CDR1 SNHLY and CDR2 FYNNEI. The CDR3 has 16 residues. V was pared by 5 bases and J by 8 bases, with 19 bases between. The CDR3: CASSPEQGLLHSPLHF. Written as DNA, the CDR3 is TGTGCCAGCAGTCCCGAACAGGGATTATTACATTCACCCCTCCACTTT.

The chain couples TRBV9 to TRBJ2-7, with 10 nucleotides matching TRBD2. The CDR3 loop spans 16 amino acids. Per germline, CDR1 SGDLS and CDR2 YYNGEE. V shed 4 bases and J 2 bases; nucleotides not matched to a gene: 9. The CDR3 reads CASSPQTSGTTYEQYF. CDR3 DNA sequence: TGTGCCAGCAGCCCCCAAACTAGCGGGACAACCTACGAGCAGTACTTC.

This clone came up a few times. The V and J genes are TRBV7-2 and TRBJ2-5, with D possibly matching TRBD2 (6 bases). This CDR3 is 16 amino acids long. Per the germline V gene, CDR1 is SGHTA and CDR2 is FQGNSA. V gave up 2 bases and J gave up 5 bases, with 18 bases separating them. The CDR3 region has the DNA TGTGCCAGCAGCTTAAGTGGTCCGGGAGAATGGGAGACCCAGTACTTC. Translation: CASSLSGPGEWETQYF. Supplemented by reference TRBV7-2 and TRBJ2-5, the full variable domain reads GAGVSQSPSNKVTEKGKDVELRCDPISGHTALYWYRQSLGQGLEFLIYFQGNSAPDKSGLPSDRFSAERTGGSVSTLTIQRTQQEDSAVYLCASSLSGPGEWETQYFGPGTRLLVL.